This T cell receptor beta chain stems from a study of T cell responses to AZD1222 COVID-19 vaccine. Study-wide results and caveats: At study baseline, merely five or six AZD1222 recipients were seropositive. The CD4 TCRs associated with vaccination extended across spike and predominated at 160-218 and 743-854. Sampling captured repertoires only after the peak T cell response.

Generated by immunoSEQ multiplex PCR, the TCRdb table keeps only in-frame clones and is missing some. The table records over 130,000 clones, around nine tenths of them present only once. The CDR3 runs to 15 residues. Between the trimmed V and J ends, which lost 8 bases and 0 bases, there was a span of 14 bases. CDR1 is MDHEN and CDR2 is SYDVKM in the germline V gene. Concerning this clone: Its antigen is unidentified.

The source is an adult in good health. The V gene is TRBV28, the J gene TRBJ1-5, with D uncertain. The sequenced sample was peripheral blood, obtained on day 0 of AZD1222 vaccination. The DNA of the CDR3 is TGTGCCAGCTGCCCACTGGGGTATAGCAATCAGCCCCAGCATTTT. Amino acid sequence: CASCPLGYSNQPQHF.